This record covers a single T cell receptor (beta chain). No antigen is known for it. This sample includes further DNA sequences coding for the same CDR3. TCRdb keeps only in-frame clones here, not all; method: immunoSEQ multiplex PCR. The sample has millions of clones, about 93% seen once. The sample originates from a study of shared clonotypes between healthy human individuals. Trimming took off 5 bases at V and 3 bases at J, with 11 bases between the two ends. Germline V gene data show CDR1 as MNHEY and CDR2 as SMNVEV (reference sequence). CDR3 size: 13 residues. Cells designated naive CD8 were CD45RO-negative and were positively selected for CCR7, with terminally differentiated effector memory CD45RA+ cells excluded. Only Caucasian adults living in Nashville, Tennessee made up the donor group. Notes on the study in general: The genetic and exposure-history diversity represented was limited by few donors.

V gene TRBV27 combines with J gene TRBJ2-7; no reliable D call. Sample: naive CD8+ T cells from PBMCs. The receptor comes from a man younger than 35 in good health. Some clones in this sample may be carry-over from other donors' samples. CDR3 protein: CASSPGRGYEQYF. The CDR3 nucleotides read TGTGCCAGCAGTCCCGGTCGCGGCTACGAGCAGTACTTC.